The 5 T cell receptor beta chains given below trace back to one sample, sequenced in a study of blood T cell repertoires in COVID-19. The repertoire was sequenced with immunoSEQ multiplex PCR; TCRdb's copy has only in-frame clones and lacks some. The table lists around 130,000 clones, 84% of them singletons. Sequences were obtained from peripheral blood. These TCRs come from a man in his fifties or sixties with acute or convalescent COVID-19.

The rearrangement joins TRBV6-5 to TRBJ2-7, with D unclear. The V gene lost 7 bases and the J gene lost 5 bases, with 6 bases spanning the gap. This CDR3 is 10 amino acids long. CDR1 is MNHEY and CDR2 is SVGAGI in the germline V gene. In nucleotides, the CDR3 is TGTGCCAGCATCGGAGACGAGCAGTACTTC. The encoded protein is CASIGDEQYF.

The CDR3 sequence is CASSLEARTEAFF. In nucleotides, the CDR3 is TGTGCCAGCAGCTTGGAGGCGCGGACTGAAGCTTTCTTT. The V and J genes are TRBV11-1 and TRBJ1-1, with unresolved D. The V end lost 3 bases, the J end lost 5 bases, and 10 bases lay between the germline ends. Germline V gene sequence: CDR1 SGHAT, CDR2 FQDESV (reference sequence). The CDR3 has 13 residues.

The chain links TRBV7-2 to TRBJ1-5, with D perhaps TRBD1 (5 bases). V lost 2 bases and J 5 bases, leaving 13 bases between the germline ends. The CDR3 spans 15 residues. Germline CDR1 and CDR2: SGHTA and FQGNSA. The CDR3 region is CASSLSSGDYQPQHF. In DNA form, the CDR3 reads TGTGCCAGCAGCTTATCCTCCGGGGACTATCAGCCCCAGCATTTT.

CDR3 nucleotides: TGTGCCAGTAGTATAAGATCGGGGGGACTAGCGGCCACCGGGGAGCTGTTTTTT. Translating it yields CASSIRSGGLAATGELFF. The genes are TRBV19 and TRBJ2-2; 11 nucleotides line up with TRBD2. The CDR3 runs to 18 residues. Germline CDR1 and CDR2: LNHDA and SQIVND (reference sequence). The V and J ends lost 2 bases and 4 bases, in that order; junction bases with no gene match: 9.

J is TRBJ1-2 and V is TRBV18; D unclear. Between the trimmed V and J ends, which lost 3 bases and 3 bases, there was a span of 11 bases. This CDR3 has 14 residues. CDR1 and CDR2 (germline): KGHSH, LQKENI. The CDR3 nucleotides read TGTGCCAGCTCACCGCAGGTTTGGGACTATGGCTACACCTTC. Its protein product is CASSPQVWDYGYTF.